This T cell receptor beta chain stems from a study of T cells in Graves' hyperthyroidism and ophthalmopathy. The investigators amplified TCR beta CDR3 regions from RNA transcripts. HTBI primers drove first-round RT-PCR of the TCR CDR3. TCRdb re-called the multiplex PCR reads with MiXCR, one entry per CDR3 protein. The data hold around 380,000 distinct CDR3 sequences, with roughly 14% observed a single time. The sample, blood from the first hyperthyroidism diagnosis, precedes any ophthalmopathy symptoms. The V and J ends lost 5 bases and 5 bases respectively, with 12 bases between them. The CDR3 consists of 13 residues. The germline CDR1 and CDR2 sequences are MDHEN and SYDVKM.

This sequence originates from a man aged 25 to 40 with Graves' hyperthyroidism that later progressed to Graves' ophthalmopathy. The chain links TRBV28 to TRBJ1-2; perhaps TRBD1 as D (5 bases). The sequenced sample was blood. The CDR3: CASSRGTGYGYTF. The CDR3 DNA follows: TGTGCCAGCAGTCGAGGGACTGGGTATGGCTACACCTTC.